This TCR beta chain is drawn from a study of cytomegalovirus exposure and HLA in healthy donors. Study-wide context: The same platform was used for the roughly 130 validation repertoires and the roughly 600 first-cohort repertoires, a later analysis reported. Points from the study as a whole: In vitro, a few CMV-associated chains proved specific for CMV antigens.

A note on this clone: Its target is not known.

Clones were read by immunoSEQ multiplex PCR, and TCRdb kept only the in-frame ones, dropping some. This table holds 250,000 or so clones, roughly 87% found once. A roughly 120-subject validation cohort, separate from the approximately 720-subject first cohort, supplied the donors. Trimming stripped 6 bases from V and 8 bases from J, with 14 bases between. Germline loops: CDR1 ENHRY, CDR2 SYGVKD. The CDR3 has 13 residues. Sequenced: PBMCs. The chain couples TRBV10-3 to TRBJ1-5, with D uncertain. This sequence was found in a man aged 18 to 29 in good health and CMV-seropositive. The CDR3 here is CAISVGEMEPQHF. CDR3 coding DNA: TGTGCCATCAGCGTCGGCGAGATGGAGCCCCAGCATTTT.